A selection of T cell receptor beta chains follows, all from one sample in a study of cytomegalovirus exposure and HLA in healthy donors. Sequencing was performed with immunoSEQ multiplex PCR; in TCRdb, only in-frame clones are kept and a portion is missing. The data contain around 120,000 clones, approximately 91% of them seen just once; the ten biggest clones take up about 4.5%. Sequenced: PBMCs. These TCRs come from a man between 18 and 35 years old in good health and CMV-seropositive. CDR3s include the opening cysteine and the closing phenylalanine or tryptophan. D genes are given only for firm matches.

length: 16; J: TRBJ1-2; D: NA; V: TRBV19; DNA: TGTGCCAGTATCCCGGACGGACAGACCGCTAACTATGGCTACACCTTC; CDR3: CASIPDGQTANYGYTF
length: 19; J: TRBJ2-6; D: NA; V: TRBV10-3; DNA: TGTGCCATCAGCATTAGTGCAGGACAGCAACACTCTGGGGCCAACGTCCTGACTTTC; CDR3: CAISISAGQQHSGANVLTF
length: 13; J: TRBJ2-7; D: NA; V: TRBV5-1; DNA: TGCGCCAGCAGCGGGGAACCGGGACTCCCGGGGTACTTC; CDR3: CASSGEPGLPGYF
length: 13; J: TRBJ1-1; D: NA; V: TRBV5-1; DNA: TGCGCCAGCAGCCTAGAAGGGGTAACTGAAGCTTTCTTT; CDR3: CASSLEGVTEAFF
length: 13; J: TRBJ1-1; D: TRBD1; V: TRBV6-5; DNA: TGTGCCAGCAGTTACACAGGGGGCACTGAAGCTTTCTTT; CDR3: CASSYTGGTEAFF
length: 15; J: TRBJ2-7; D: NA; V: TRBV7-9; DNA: TGTGCCAGCAGCCCTCGCGCGACAAGCTCCTACGAGCAGTACTTC; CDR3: CASSPRATSSYEQYF
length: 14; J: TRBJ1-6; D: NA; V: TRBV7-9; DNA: TGTGCCAGCGGGGGGGGCCTGAGGGGTTCACCCCTCCACTTT; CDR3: CASGGGLRGSPLHF
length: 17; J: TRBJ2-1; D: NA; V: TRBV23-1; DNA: TGCGCCAGCAGTCAATCGGCGGGGCAGGGAGGCGACAATGAGCAGTTCTTC; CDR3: CASSQSAGQGGDNEQFF
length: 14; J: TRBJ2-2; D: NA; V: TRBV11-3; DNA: TGTGCCAGCAGCTACTCGCGCTTCGGCGGGGAGCTGTTTTTT; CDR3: CASSYSRFGGELFF
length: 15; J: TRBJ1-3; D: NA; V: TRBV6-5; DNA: TGTGCCAGCAGTATTATGGCAGGGCCCGGAAACACCATATATTTT; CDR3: CASSIMAGPGNTIYF
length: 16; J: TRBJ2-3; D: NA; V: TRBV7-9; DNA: TGTGCCAGCAGCTTAGGGGGGGAGATTTATACAGATACGCAGTATTTT; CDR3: CASSLGGEIYTDTQYF
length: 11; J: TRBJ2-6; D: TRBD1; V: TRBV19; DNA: TGTGCCAGCCGACAGGGCTGGGTCCTGACTTTC; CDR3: CASRQGWVLTF
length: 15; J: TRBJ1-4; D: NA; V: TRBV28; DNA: TGTGCCAGCAGTTCCGGGGACAACCGGCGGGAAAAACTGTTTTTT; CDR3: CASSSGDNRREKLFF
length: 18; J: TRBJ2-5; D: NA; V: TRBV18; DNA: TGTGCCAGCTCACCCCTACCGCGACAGGGCGGGGTTAAAGAGACCCAGTACTTC; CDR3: CASSPLPRQGGVKETQYF
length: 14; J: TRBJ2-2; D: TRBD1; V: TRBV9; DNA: TGTGCCAGCAGCGGGACAGGCGGTACCGGGGAGCTGTTTTTT; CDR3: CASSGTGGTGELFF
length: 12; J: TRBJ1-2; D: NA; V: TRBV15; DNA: TGTGCCACCAGCAGCCGCTATAGCGGCTACACCTTC; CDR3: CATSSRYSGYTF
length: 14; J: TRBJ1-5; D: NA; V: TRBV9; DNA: TGTGCCAGCAGTGGAGACAGTAGAAATCAGCCCCAGCATTTT; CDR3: CASSGDSRNQPQHF
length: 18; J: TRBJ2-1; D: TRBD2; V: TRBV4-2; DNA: TGTGCCAGCAGTCGGACTAGCGGGGGGTCCTACCTGGAAAATGAGCAGTTCTTC; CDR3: CASSRTSGGSYLENEQFF
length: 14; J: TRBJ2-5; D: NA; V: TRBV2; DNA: TGTGCCGGCCTATCTGACCAGGGGCTTGGGACCCAGTACTTC; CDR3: CAGLSDQGLGTQYF
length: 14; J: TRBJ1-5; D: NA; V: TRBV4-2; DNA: TGTGCCAGCAGTCAGGGACTAGACAATCAGCCCCAGCATTTT; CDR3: CASSQGLDNQPQHF
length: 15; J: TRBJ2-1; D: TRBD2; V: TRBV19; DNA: TGTGCCAGTAGTATTTCTAGCGGGGGATACAATGAGCAGTTCTTC; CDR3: CASSISSGGYNEQFF
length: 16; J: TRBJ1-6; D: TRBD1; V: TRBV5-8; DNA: TGTGCCAGCAGAACGCACGGACAGGGGGCAAATTCACCCCTCCACTTT; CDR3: CASRTHGQGANSPLHF
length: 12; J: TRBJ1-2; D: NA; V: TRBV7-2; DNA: TGTGCCAGCAGCTTAGACCGGGATGGCTACACCTTC; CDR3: CASSLDRDGYTF
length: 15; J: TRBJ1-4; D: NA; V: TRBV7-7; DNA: TGTGCTAGCAGCTTAGGTACCGGACGGGGTGAAAAACTGTTTTTT; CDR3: CASSLGTGRGEKLFF